Below, 14 T cell receptor beta chains from the same sample are listed, as sequenced in a study of cytomegalovirus exposure and HLA in healthy donors. Use of 60 Vbeta and 13 Jbeta primers characterized the PCR. Generated by immunoSEQ multiplex PCR, the TCRdb table keeps only in-frame clones and is missing some. Among about 150,000 clones listed, roughly 82% were seen once. The sequenced sample was PBMCs. These receptors all come from a woman between 45 and 60 years old in good health and CMV-seropositive.

The chain has TRBV6-5 and TRBJ1-6; TRBD1 aligns across 9 bases. This CDR3 comprises 14 residues. J was trimmed by 8 bases and V by 2 bases; bases with no gene match: 1. The germline gives CDR1 MNHEY, CDR2 SVGAGI. The CDR3 region has the DNA TGTGCCAGCAGTTACAGGACAGGGGATTCACCCCTCCACTTT. Translated: CASSYRTGDSPLHF.

This clone was detected once. The chain joins TRBV30 to TRBJ2-7, with 7 positions matching TRBD2. Trimming took 1 base from V and 7 from J; bases not matched to a gene: 1. The CDR3 runs 11 residues. Germline CDR1 and CDR2: GTSNPN and SVGIG (reference sequence). Here the CDR3 DNA reads TGTGCCTGGAGTGACGGGGGGGAGCAGTACTTC. This gives the protein CAWSDGGEQYF.

A few counts support this clone. The chain has TRBV2 and TRBJ2-2, with D possibly TRBD1 on 5 matching bases. CDR1 is SNHLY, CDR2 FYNNEI, per germline. V lost 8 bases to trimming and J lost 4 bases, with 11 bases between them. The CDR3 is made up of 13 amino acids. The CDR3 bases are TGTGCCAGCGGCCAGGGTCCCACCGGGGAGCTGTTTTTT. Translated, it gives CASGQGPTGELFF.

J is TRBJ1-2 and V is TRBV7-9, with 11 bases identical to TRBD1. The V segment lost 5 bases and the J segment 6 bases; nucleotides outside the gene matches: 8. Germline loops: CDR1 SEHNR, CDR2 FQNEAQ (reference sequence). CDR3 length equals 15 residues. The DNA for the CDR3 is TGTGCCAGCAGCCCACGGACAGGGGGCGAAAATGGCTACACCTTC. Encoded protein: CASSPRTGGENGYTF. Variable domain in full (rest from reference TRBV7-9 and TRBJ1-2): DTGVSQNPRHKITKRGQNVTFRCDPISEHNRLYWYRQTLGQGPEFLTYFQNEAQLEKSRLLSDRFSAERPKGSFSTLEIQRTEQGDSAMYLCASSPRTGGENGYTFGSGTRLTVV.

This chain connects TRBV27 to TRBJ2-3, with D possibly TRBD1 on 6 matching bases. The ends were cut back, 5 bases at V and 4 bases at J, with 10 bases in the middle. The germline V gene has CDR1 MNHEY and CDR2 SMNVEV (reference sequence). This CDR3 is built from 13 residues. The CDR3, as DNA: TGTGCCAGCAGTGCAACAGGGCCAGATACGCAGTATTTT. Translated: CASSATGPDTQYF.

This clone appeared a few times. The CDR3 here is CASSGTGSNYGYTF. The CDR3 bases are TGTGCCAGCAGTGGGACAGGATCCAACTATGGCTACACCTTC. The V and J genes are TRBV11-1 and TRBJ1-2; the match to TRBD1 covers 8 bases. The CDR3 contains 14 residues. V lost 6 bases to trimming and J lost 2 bases; unmatched junction nucleotides: 5. Germline loops: CDR1 SGHAT, CDR2 FQDESV (reference sequence).

The J gene is TRBJ2-7, the V gene TRBV4-3; 11 nucleotides line up with TRBD2. Germline-derived CDR1 and CDR2 are LGHNA and YSLEER. The CDR3 runs 14 residues. The ends lost 5 bases at V and 3 bases at J; junction bases unmatched: 3. The CDR3 DNA reads TGCGCCAGCAGCGTGACTAGCGGGGACTACGAGCAGTACTTC. Its protein product is CASSVTSGDYEQYF.

The chain links TRBV2 to TRBJ1-2; 8 bases are shared with TRBD1. The ends lost 6 bases at V and 2 bases at J; junction bases unmatched: 5. Germline CDR1 SNHLY, CDR2 FYNNEI. The CDR3 loop spans 14 amino acids. The CDR3, as DNA: TGTGCCAGCAGGTCCCAGGGGGCCAACTATGGCTACACCTTC. It translates to CASRSQGANYGYTF.

V gene TRBV7-9 combines with J gene TRBJ1-2; 8 nucleotides match TRBD1. With 7 bases clipped from V and 3 bases from J, the junction kept 10 bases outside the gene matches. The CDR3 runs to 15 residues. CDR1 is SEHNR and CDR2 is FQNEAQ in the germline V gene (reference sequence). The CDR3 bases are TGTGCCAGCACCATCGGACAGGGCTGGGACTATGGCTACACCTTC. Residues: CASTIGQGWDYGYTF.

This chain joins TRBV28 and TRBJ2-1; 7 bases are a match to TRBD1. CDR3 length: 14 residues. Germline CDR1 MDHEN, CDR2 SYDVKM. V lost 2 bases, J lost 10 bases, and 8 bases stayed unmatched. CDR3 DNA sequence: TGTGCCAGCAGTTTAAGGACAGGACTGGGCGAGCAGTTCTTC. This codes for CASSLRTGLGEQFF. The variable domain in full, with the rest retrieved from reference TRBV28 and TRBJ2-1, is DVKVTQSSRYLVKRTGEKVFLECVQDMDHENMFWYRQDPGLGLRLIYFSYDVKMKEKGDIPEGYSVSREKKERFSLILESASTNQTSMYLCASSLRTGLGEQFFGPGTRLTVL.

This chain connects TRBV14 to TRBJ2-3; perhaps TRBD1 as D (5 bases). Trimming shortened V by 0 bases and J by 3 bases, and 10 bases separated the two germline ends. Germline values: CDR1 SGHDN, CDR2 FVKESK. This CDR3 spans 15 amino acids. The CDR3 DNA sequence: TGTGCCAGCAGCCAAGATCAGGGTGGTACAGATACGCAGTATTTT. This encodes CASSQDQGGTDTQYF.

CDR3 in amino acids: CASSQDFGTPTTLDEQYF. The CDR3 DNA follows: TGCGCCAGCAGCCAAGATTTTGGGACTCCCACGACGTTGGACGAGCAGTACTTC. The genes are TRBV4-3 and TRBJ2-7; D perhaps matches TRBD2 (6 bases). This CDR3 spans 18 amino acids. Per the germline V gene, CDR1 is LGHNA and CDR2 is YSLEER. With 0 bases removed from V and 5 bases from J, the gap between germline ends came to 23 bases.

The chain carries TRBV7-2 and TRBJ2-1; D is perhaps TRBD1 (5 bases). Trimming removed 1 base at V and 3 bases at J, with 10 bases between. The CDR3 length is 15 residues. The germline V gene encodes CDR1 SGHTA and CDR2 FQGNSA. The CDR3 DNA follows: TGTGCCAGCAGCTTAGATCCAGGGTTCTACAATGAGCAGTTCTTC. It is translated as CASSLDPGFYNEQFF.

Details on this clone: Other DNA sequences within the sample encode an identical CDR3. V usage is TRBV15 and J usage is TRBJ2-3, with a possible D match to TRBD2 (5 bases). Germline V CDR1 and CDR2: LNHNV, YYDKDF (reference sequence). The ends were cut back, 5 bases at V and 2 bases at J, with 8 bases in the middle. CDR3 length equals 13 residues. CDR3 sequence: CATSSGVTDTQYF. The CDR3 nucleotides read TGTGCCACCAGCTCCGGGGTCACAGATACGCAGTATTTT.